This T cell receptor (beta chain) emerged from a study of shared clonotypes between healthy human individuals. Study as a whole: Every donor yielded three CD4 naive, three CD4 memory, two CD8 naive and one CD8 memory plate.

Assay runs were performed at deep level. Sorted-subset replicate PCR reactions were performed with approximately 190 ng DNA, corresponding to roughly 27,000 T cell genomes. Measured with immunoSEQ multiplex PCR; TCRdb has only the in-frame clones, and not every one. The table includes about 590,000 clones, around 95% detected once. The ends lost 2 bases at V and 9 bases at J; junction bases unmatched: 12. The germline gives CDR1 SGHVS, CDR2 FQNEAQ. This CDR3 region has 16 residues. This clone was seen just once. Positively selected for CCR7, the CD45RO-negative cells used as naive CD8 cells excluded terminally differentiated effector memory CD45RA+ cells. Adult Caucasians living in Nashville, Tennessee made up all of the donors.

The clonotype originates from a woman between 25 and 40 years old in good health. Sequenced sample: naive CD8+ T cells sorted from blood. The chain has TRBV7-8 and TRBJ2-1, with TRBD1 matching 8 bases. The CDR3 DNA reads TGTGCCAGCAGCTTATTGGGACAGGCAGGGAGTTCTGAGCAGTTCTTC. Its protein is CASSLLGQAGSSEQFF.